These T cell receptor beta chains were read from a single sample in a study of T cells in Graves' hyperthyroidism and ophthalmopathy. One entry per CDR3 protein, called by TCRdb with MiXCR from the multiplex PCR reads. The table includes roughly 700,000 distinct CDR3 sequences, 15% to 20% detected once. The sequencing sample was made of blood. These receptors came from a man aged 50-60 years with Graves' hyperthyroidism. CDR3s include the opening cysteine and the closing phenylalanine or tryptophan. The order of the fields is J gene, V gene, D gene, clone size, CDR3 DNA, CDR3 protein. A D gene is named only where the DNA matches it firmly. The listing skips clone size in some rows; elsewhere it reads once, few, many or a size class.

TRBJ2-1,TRBV11-2,TRBD2,.,TGTGCCAGCAGCTTGATTGCGGGAGGGCAGGATGAGCAGTTCTTC,CASSLIAGGQDEQFF
TRBJ1-1,TRBV5-6,TRBD1,many,TGTGCCAGCACTCCCTTCCCTGGACAGGGAGAAACTGAAGCTTTCTTT,CASTPFPGQGETEAFF
TRBJ1-2,TRBV12-3/TRBV12-4,.,many,TGTGCCAGCAGTTTAGCACCCGGACGCTTCTATGGCTACACCTTC,CASSLAPGRFYGYTF
TRBJ2-2,TRBV30,.,few,TGTGCCTGGGGGGGTATCGTCACCGGGGAGCTGTTGTTT,CAWGGIVTGELLF
TRBJ1-1,TRBV3-1,.,many,TGTGCCAGCAGCCATTATTTTAGTAGAACTGAAGCTTTCTTT,CASSHYFSRTEAFF
TRBJ2-1,TRBV28,TRBD2,many,TGTGCCAGCAGGGGGACTATCAATGAGCAGTTCTTC,CASRGTINEQFF
TRBJ1-6,TRBV6-6,TRBD1,many,TGTGCCAGCAGTTACTCGGCAGGGGGCAATTCACCCCTCCACTTT,CASSYSAGGNSPLHF
TRBJ2-1,TRBV5-5,.,few,TGTGCCAGCAGCTTATCCAGGGGTTTCAATGAGCAGTTCTTC,CASSLSRGFNEQFF
TRBJ2-2,TRBV4-3,.,few,TGCGCCAGCAGCTTTCCGGATTCCGGGGAGCTGTTTTTT,CASSFPDSGELFF
TRBJ2-2,TRBV2,.,few,TGTGCCAGCAGGGGGACCTACTCAGAAGGGCTGTTTTTT,CASRGTYSEGLFF
TRBJ1-1,TRBV20-1,.,few,TGCAGTGCTTACCGGACAGAGAACACTGAAGCTTTCTTT,CSAYRTENTEAFF
TRBJ1-1,TRBV20-1,TRBD1,few,TGCAGTGCTAGTCCGACAGGGGGCAACGCTGAAGCTTTCTTT,CSASPTGGNAEAFF
TRBJ2-5,TRBV7-3,TRBD2,many,TGTGCCAGCAGCTTCGTAAGCGGGAGTAAGACCCAGTACTTC,CASSFVSGSKTQYF
TRBJ2-7,TRBV29-1,TRBD2,.,TGCAGCGTCGAGGGGACTAGCCACTACGAGCAGTACTTC,CSVEGTSHYEQYF
TRBJ2-1,TRBV7-2,.,.,TGTGCCAGCAGCTTAAGTTTCCCCAATGAGCAGTTCTTC,CASSLSFPNEQFF
TRBJ2-1,TRBV29-1,TRBD2,few,TGCAGCGTTGGCGCCCCTAGCGGTCCAGCCTACAATGAGCAGTTCTTC,CSVGAPSGPAYNEQFF
TRBJ1-3,TRBV20-1,.,.,TGCAGTGCTAGAACTAATCGGGACACCTCTGGAAACACCATATATTTT,CSARTNRDTSGNTIYF
TRBJ2-7,TRBV13,TRBD2,.,TGTGCCAGCAGCTTAGATCCTAGCGGCTACGAGCAGTACTTC,CASSLDPSGYEQYF
TRBJ2-7,TRBV29-1,TRBD1,many,TGCAGCGTCGTGCCGGGACAGGGATACGAGCAGTACTTC,CSVVPGQGYEQYF
TRBJ2-1,TRBV6-2/TRBV6-3,TRBD2,few,TGTGCCAGCAGACTAGCGGGATTTGTGCAGTTCTTC,CASRLAGFVQFF
TRBJ2-1,TRBV9,.,.,TGTGCCAGCAGCGTAGAGGACACTCTCTCCTACAATGAGCAGTTCTTC,CASSVEDTLSYNEQFF
TRBJ2-1,TRBV2,.,many,TGTGCCAGCAGTGTCGACATGGCCAATGAGCAGTTCTTC,CASSVDMANEQFF
TRBJ1-5,TRBV28,TRBD1,many,TGTGCCAGCAGTCAACAAACCGGGACAGGGGATCAGCCCCAGCATTTT,CASSQQTGTGDQPQHF
TRBJ2-1,TRBV24-1,TRBD1,few,TGTGCCACCAGTGACCGGACAGGGGGCCACTACAATGAGCAGTTCTTC,CATSDRTGGHYNEQFF
TRBJ1-1,TRBV28,TRBD1,.,TGTGCCAGCAGAGCCGGGACAGTCGTATCTGAAGCTTTCTTT,CASRAGTVVSEAFF
TRBJ2-5,TRBV20-1,.,many,TGCAGTGCTAGAGATCAACCAGGAGGAAGGGAGACCCAGTACTTC,CSARDQPGGRETQYF
TRBJ2-5,TRBV6-2/TRBV6-3,.,many,TGTGCCAGCGCAAGGATGTACCAAGAGACCCAGTACTTC,CASARMYQETQYF
TRBJ1-5,TRBV4-3,.,.,TGCGCCAGCAGACAACGCCCCTACGGCAATCAGCCCCAGCATTTT,CASRQRPYGNQPQHF
TRBJ2-7,TRBV20-1,.,few,TGCAGTGCTAGGACTCCGTCCCAAGCCTACGAGCAGTACTTC,CSARTPSQAYEQYF
TRBJ1-3,TRBV30,.,many,TGTGCCTGGAGTATGACGGGAAACACCATATATTTT,CAWSMTGNTIYF
TRBJ2-5,TRBV28,.,few,TGTGCCAGCAGATTCTCCCAGGGGAGGCAAGAGACCCAGTACTTC,CASRFSQGRQETQYF
TRBJ2-7,TRBV11-2,.,once,TGTGCCAGCGAGAGAAACTCCTACGAGCAGTACTTC,CASERNSYEQYF
TRBJ2-2,TRBV10-3,.,many,TGTGCCATCAGTGAAGGAGGGCGAGTCAGCACCGGGGAGCTGTTTTTT,CAISEGGRVSTGELFF
TRBJ1-2,TRBV20-1,TRBD1,many,TGCAGTGCTAGCGGGACAGGTCATTTTATCAGCCATGGCTACACCTTC,CSASGTGHFISHGYTF
TRBJ2-5,TRBV2,.,many,TGTGCCAGCAGTTTGGTAGGCCCAGTGGAGACCCAGTACTTC,CASSLVGPVETQYF
TRBJ1-2,TRBV19,TRBD1,few,TGTGCCAGTAGTATCCCCCAGGGGGCCCGGGATGGCTACACCTTC,CASSIPQGARDGYTF